The next 6 T cell receptor beta chains were all read from a single sample in a study of human T cells and chemical hapten exposure. TCRdb redid the calling of the RACE reads with MiXCR, one entry per CDR3 protein. The table lists roughly 120,000 distinct CDR3 sequences, around an eighth of them singletons. Time point meaning: patch test 1, 2 weeks after DPC sensitization. Specified treatment: therapeutic diphenylcyclopropenone sensitization with weekly scalp DPC. Sequenced here: whole blood, sampled in connection with sensitization to the hapten diphenylcyclopropenone (DPC). The source of these receptors is a woman aged 45-60 years with alopecia areata. Some clones in this sample may be carry-over from other donors' samples.

This clonotype was recorded many times. The V call is TRBV14, the J call TRBJ2-7; TRBD1 matches at 7 bases. Germline values: CDR1 SGHDN, CDR2 FVKESK. The V segment lost 0 bases and the J segment 1 base; nucleotides outside the gene matches: 9. The CDR3 contains 17 residues. The CDR3 is CASSQEGMGTESYEQYF. The CDR3 nucleotides are TGTGCCAGCAGCCAAGAGGGCATGGGGACAGAGTCCTACGAGCAGTACTTC.

This rearrangement joins TRBV11-2 to TRBJ1-3; no clear D gene. Per germline, CDR1 SGHAT and CDR2 FQNNGV. With 5 bases removed from V and 4 bases from J, the gap between germline ends came to 12 bases. CDR3 length: 14 amino acids. The CDR3 loop reads CASSRRAGGNTIYF. CDR3 DNA sequence: TGTGCCAGCAGCCGAAGGGCAGGCGGAAACACCATATATTTT. Based on the CDR3 plus reference TRBV11-2 and TRBJ1-3, the full variable domain is EAGVAQSPRYKIIEKRQSVAFWCNPISGHATLYWYQQILGQGPKLLIQFQNNGVVDDSQLPKDRFSAERLKGVDSTLKIQPAKLEDSAVYLCASSRRAGGNTIYFGEGSWLTVV.

This clonotype was counted at least ten times. The CDR3 is CSVEKTRRAGEQFF. The CDR3 bases are TGCAGCGTTGAAAAAACTAGGCGGGCGGGTGAGCAGTTCTTC. V gene TRBV29-1 combines with J gene TRBJ2-1; TRBD2 is a possible D gene (5 bases). Germline V CDR1 and CDR2: SQVTM, ANQGSEA. V dropped 2 bases and J dropped 9 bases, with 17 bases sitting between them. This CDR3 region has 14 residues.

This clonotype occurred many times. This chain joins TRBV7-6 and TRBJ2-5; D call uncertain. This CDR3 comprises 12 residues. The V gene's germline CDR1 is SGHVS and CDR2 FNYEAQ. The V and J ends lost 2 bases and 4 bases respectively, with 5 bases between them. The CDR3 loop reads CASSLSGETQYF. CDR3 DNA: TGTGCCAGCAGCTTATCCGGAGAGACCCAGTACTTC.

This clonotype was counted at least ten times. The chain carries TRBV7-9 and TRBJ1-2, with D perhaps TRBD1 (5 bases). CDR3 length: 14 amino acids. V was shortened by 5 bases and J by 3 bases, with 13 bases between the two germline ends. Germline CDR1 SEHNR, CDR2 FQNEAQ (reference sequence). The CDR3 DNA reads as TGTGCCAGCAGCCGGCCGGGGCAAGACTATGGCTACACCTTC. Translation gives CASSRPGQDYGYTF. Full variable domain (rest looked up from reference TRBV7-9 and TRBJ1-2): DTGVSQNPRHKITKRGQNVTFRCDPISEHNRLYWYRQTLGQGPEFLTYFQNEAQLEKSRLLSDRFSAERPKGSFSTLEIQRTEQGDSAMYLCASSRPGQDYGYTFGSGTRLTVV.

J is TRBJ2-1 and V is TRBV3-1, with D hard to call. Trimming removed 0 bases from V and 2 bases from J, with 11 bases in between. In germline, CDR1 is LGHDT, CDR2 YNNKEL (reference sequence). The CDR3 has 16 residues. Here the CDR3 reads CASSQEMGGAYNEQFF. CDR3 coding DNA: TGTGCCAGCAGCCAAGAAATGGGTGGGGCCTACAATGAGCAGTTCTTC.